Each of the 15 T cell receptor beta chains below was sequenced from the same sample in a study of human T cells and chemical hapten exposure. Time point: patch test 3, about 24 weeks after DPC sensitization. Stated treatment: therapeutic diphenylcyclopropenone sensitization with weekly scalp DPC. A single record per CDR3 protein comes from TCRdb applying MiXCR to the RACE reads. Of approximately 32,000 distinct CDR3 sequences listed, nearly 6% were seen once; the top ten hold 5.6%. The sample in question was whole blood, obtained in connection with sensitization to the hapten diphenylcyclopropenone (DPC). The receptors stem from a man aged 30 to 39 with alopecia areata. Some clones in this sample may be carry-over from other donors' samples.

This clonotype has ten or more counts. This chain joins TRBV7-6 and TRBJ2-7; D possibly corresponds to TRBD2 (5 bases). Germline CDR1 and CDR2: SGHVS and FNYEAQ. The CDR3 is 16 amino acids. The germline V and J ends were trimmed by 0 bases and 7 bases, with 19 bases remaining between them. The CDR3 here is CASSLATTAVVREQYF. The CDR3 DNA follows: TGTGCCAGCAGCTTAGCGACAACAGCGGTAGTACGGGAGCAGTACTTC.

This clonotype was counted many times. The chain joins TRBV24-1 to TRBJ2-1, with 7 bases aligning to TRBD2. In germline, CDR1 is KGHDR, CDR2 SFDVKD. The CDR3 contains 16 residues. The V and J ends lost 1 base and 7 bases, in that order; junction bases with no gene match: 9. The CDR3 sequence is CATSDLGLMGGNEQFF. The CDR3 nucleotides are TGTGCCACCAGTGATTTAGGGTTGATGGGGGGGAATGAGCAGTTCTTC.

This clonotype was detected ten times or more. V gene TRBV20-1 combines with J gene TRBJ2-1, with D uncertain. With 7 bases removed from V and 0 bases from J, the gap between germline ends came to 10 bases. This CDR3 has 13 amino acids. From germline, CDR1 is DFQATT and CDR2 SNEGSKA (reference sequence). The CDR3 reads CSVPRFSYNEQFF. Written as DNA, the CDR3 is TGCAGTGTCCCTAGATTCTCCTACAATGAGCAGTTCTTC.

At least ten counts were recorded for this clonotype. The V call is TRBV4-2, the J call TRBJ2-7; D may correspond to TRBD1 or TRBD2 (6 bases each). Trimming stripped 0 bases from V and 3 bases from J, with 12 bases between. There are 15 residues in the CDR3. CDR1 is LGHNA, CDR2 YNFKEQ, per germline. The CDR3 DNA reads as TGTGCCAGCAGCCAAGAGGGGGGCAATTACTACGAGCAGTACTTC. Translating gives CASSQEGGNYYEQYF.

There are many counts of this clonotype. V usage is TRBV3-1 and J usage is TRBJ1-2; 8 nucleotides align to TRBD1. The CDR3 length is 15 residues. The ends lost 0 bases at V and 2 bases at J; junction bases unmatched: 2. Germline V gene data show CDR1 as LGHDT and CDR2 as YNNKEL (reference sequence). CDR3 sequence reads: CASSQDWTGNYGYTF. DNA for the CDR3: TGTGCCAGCAGCCAAGATTGGACAGGGAACTATGGCTACACCTTC.

By its share, this clonotype is medium-sized (0.01 to 0.1%). V is TRBV4-2 and J is TRBJ1-2; D unresolved. V shed 0 bases and J shed 2 bases, with 7 bases lying between them. The V gene's germline CDR1 is LGHNA and CDR2 YNFKEQ. The CDR3 extends over 14 amino acids. Here the CDR3 reads CASSQEGGNYGYTF. CDR3 nucleotide sequence: TGTGCCAGCAGCCAAGAAGGAGGGAACTATGGCTACACCTTC.

This clonotype showed up many times. The chain recombines TRBV25-1 with TRBJ2-5; 9 bases are a match to TRBD1. The germline gives CDR1 MGHDK, CDR2 SYGVNS. The CDR3 spans 13 residues. V lost 7 bases and J lost 2; bases outside the gene matches: 2. The DNA for the CDR3 is TGTGCCAGCATTGGGACAGGGCAAGAGACCCAGTACTTC. Protein sequence: CASIGTGQETQYF.

This clonotype was seen many times. The genes are TRBV29-1 and TRBJ1-2; no clear D. V dropped 3 bases and J dropped 3 bases, with 8 bases sitting between them. This CDR3 is 12 amino acids long. Germline lookup yields CDR1 SQVTM and CDR2 ANQGSEA. CDR3 loop: CSVEELHYGYTF. The CDR3 nucleotides read TGCAGCGTTGAGGAACTCCACTATGGCTACACCTTC.

This clonotype has a count of ten or more. V is TRBV5-6 and J is TRBJ2-6; D may be TRBD1 (6 bases). The V end was cut by 2 bases, the J end by 0 bases, with 9 bases between. CDR1 and CDR2 from the germline V gene are SGHDT and YYEEEE. This CDR3 spans 16 amino acids. For the CDR3, the DNA is TGTGCCAGCAGCTTCGACAGGCCCTCTGGGGCCAACGTCCTGACTTTC. Translated, it gives CASSFDRPSGANVLTF.

This clonotype was recorded a few times. The genes are TRBV20-1 and TRBJ2-2; D might be TRBD2 (6 bases). From germline, CDR1 is DFQATT and CDR2 SNEGSKA (reference sequence). CDR3 size: 15 residues. Deletions cut 3 bases from V and 8 bases from J, with 19 bases between. The DNA for the CDR3 is TGCAGTGCTAGTCCTACGGGACTTTCGTCTGGGGAGCTGTTTTTT. Translation gives CSASPTGLSSGELFF.

This clonotype was detected ten times or more. The chain couples TRBV19 to TRBJ2-6; 8 bases agree with TRBD2. Per germline, CDR1 LNHDA and CDR2 SQIVND (reference sequence). This CDR3 has 18 residues. V lost 7 bases, J lost 0 bases, and 11 bases stayed unmatched. CDR3 in DNA: TGTGCCAGTACCCCGCTAGCGGGTTCTTCCTCTGGGGCCAACGTCCTGACTTTC. This encodes CASTPLAGSSSGANVLTF.

This clonotype was detected many times. The chain couples TRBV12-3 or TRBV12-4 to TRBJ1-6, with D possibly TRBD1 on 5 matching bases. The CDR3 runs to 15 residues. Trimming cost V 3 bases and J 9 bases, with 15 bases left between them. CDR3 nucleotides: TGTGCCAGCAGTTTCGGGGGTGGCCTGGCTTCACCCCTCCACTTT. As protein: CASSFGGGLASPLHF.

This clonotype was counted ten times or more. The chain has TRBV5-1 and TRBJ2-6, with D hard to call. CDR1 is SGHRS and CDR2 is YFSETQ in the germline V gene. This CDR3 region has 17 residues. V was clipped by 4 bases and J by 1 base, with 15 bases between them. For the CDR3, the DNA is TGCGCCAGCAGCCTCCACACGAAGGCTTCTGGGGCCAACGTCCTGACTTTC. This translates into CASSLHTKASGANVLTF.

With respect to this clonotype: A read error is likely here: a far larger clone is one base away. V and J are TRBV6-2 or TRBV6-3 and TRBJ2-5, with no clear D. This CDR3 has 11 residues. The germline V gene has CDR1 MNHEY and CDR2 SVGEGT. Between the trimmed V and J ends, which lost 4 bases and 1 base, there was a span of 1 base. DNA for the CDR3: TGTGCCAGCAGTTTCCAAGAGACCCAGTACTTC. Amino acid sequence: CASSFQETQYF.

This clonotype was found many times. The rearrangement links TRBV24-1 to TRBJ2-7; 13 bases line up with TRBD2. CDR1 and CDR2 from the germline V gene are KGHDR and SFDVKD. This CDR3 has 17 amino acids. The ends lost 6 bases at V and 3 bases at J; junction bases unmatched: 10. The CDR3 protein is CATSRGLAGFSFYEQYF. The DNA of the CDR3 is TGTGCCACCAGTAGGGGACTAGCGGGATTTTCTTTCTACGAGCAGTACTTC.